The present TCR beta chain was sequenced within a study of technical replicates of blood from a handful of donors. The V end was cut by 1 base, the J end by 6 bases, with 12 bases between. The germline V gene encodes CDR1 LNHNV and CDR2 YYDKDF (reference sequence). This CDR3 contains 14 residues. Using immunoSEQ multiplex PCR, the repertoire was profiled, and TCRdb retains in-frame clones only, with some absent. The sample holds about 48,000 clones; about 93% are singletons and the top ten take about 3.8%. The chain combines TRBV15 with TRBJ1-2; D not certain. Sequences were obtained from PBMCs. The TCR comes from a human donor in good health. Some clones in this sample may be carry-over from other donors' samples. The CDR3 spells CATSRVGSRDGYTF. CDR3 DNA sequence: TGTGCCACCAGCAGAGTGGGGTCGAGGGATGGCTACACCTTC.